This is a list of T cell receptor beta chains from one sample in a study of blood T cell repertoires in COVID-19. Measured with immunoSEQ multiplex PCR; TCRdb has only the in-frame clones, and not every one. The sample has about 69,000 clones; just under 80% are singletons. What was sequenced was peripheral blood. These receptors came from a human donor in a cohort sampled during active COVID-19. Both conserved end residues are part of each CDR3. Fields, in order: clone size, D gene, V gene, J gene, CDR3 DNA, CDR3 protein. A D gene is named only where the DNA matches it firmly. Size values are once, few and many counts, or a class for expanded clones, and some rows have none.

once	TRBD2	TRBV30	TRBJ2-3	TGTGCCTGGAGTGTGCGCGGGGGAATAGATACGCAGTATTTT	CAWSVRGGIDTQYF
-	-	TRBV19	TRBJ1-3	TGTGCCAGCTATCGACGGGAGCCTGGAAACACCATATATTTT	CASYRREPGNTIYF
-	TRBD2	TRBV5-1	TRBJ2-3	TGCGCCAGCAGCCTTGGAGGGCTAGCGGACACAGATACGCAGTATTTT	CASSLGGLADTDTQYF
-	TRBD1	TRBV5-6	TRBJ1-4	TGTGCCAGCAGCTTGGGGGACAGGGGTGAAAAACTGTTTTTT	CASSLGDRGEKLFF
once	-	TRBV24-1	TRBJ2-1	TGTGCCACCAGTGATTCTAAGGGGTTGGCACAGTTCTTC	CATSDSKGLAQFF
-	-	TRBV29-1	TRBJ2-5	TGCAGCGTTGTCCTAACCCGGACTCTAGAGACCCAGTACTTC	CSVVLTRTLETQYF
-	-	TRBV6-6	TRBJ2-3	TGTGCCAGCAGTCCTGGATCCGGGACAAGGAGGAGTACGCAGTATTTT	CASSPGSGTRRSTQYF
-	-	TRBV6-2/TRBV6-3	TRBJ1-1	TGTGCCAGCAGCTCCTGGCCCATCGAAGCTTTCTTT	CASSSWPIEAFF
-	-	TRBV3-1/TRBV3-2	TRBJ1-1	TGTGCCAGCAGCCGATCAGAAATGAACACTGAAGCTTTCTTT	CASSRSEMNTEAFF
-	-	TRBV15	TRBJ2-3	TGTGCCACCAGCGTCAGGGGCGAAGGCACAGATACGCAGTATTTT	CATSVRGEGTDTQYF
-	-	TRBV12-3/TRBV12-4	TRBJ1-1	TGTGCCAGCATAAGGGGGGGGAACACTGAAGCTTTCTTT	CASIRGGNTEAFF
-	TRBD1	TRBV27	TRBJ1-5	TGTGCCAGCAGTTACCGGACAGGGGGGGATCAGCCCCAGCATTTT	CASSYRTGGDQPQHF
-	-	TRBV7-7	TRBJ1-3	TGTGCTAGCAGCCCTATCTTGGGAGGGATTAACACCATATATTTT	CASSPILGGINTIYF
-	-	TRBV6-1	TRBJ2-5	TGTGCCAGCAGTGACGGGGTAGAAGAGACCCAGTACTTC	CASSDGVEETQYF
-	TRBD1	TRBV15	TRBJ2-3	TGTGCCACCAGCCGAGGACAGGGTGGAGATACGCAGTATTTT	CATSRGQGGDTQYF
-	TRBD2	TRBV7-2	TRBJ2-7	TGTGCCAGCAGCCCACGGGGACTAGCGGGAGGGGCCCGGTACTTC	CASSPRGLAGGARYF
-	-	TRBV7-9	TRBJ2-7	TGTGCCAGCAGCTTGGAGTACGAGCAGTACTTC	CASSLEYEQYF
-	TRBD2	TRBV6-5	TRBJ2-1	TGTGCCAGCACCCGAGGGAGGGGCAGAAATGAGCAGTTCTTC	CASTRGRGRNEQFF
-	TRBD2	TRBV5-6	TRBJ2-3	TGTGCCAGCGACTTAGCGGGGGTTATCACAGATACGCAGTATTTT	CASDLAGVITDTQYF
-	TRBD1	TRBV6-4	TRBJ1-6	TGTGCCAGCAGTGAACTAGGACAGGGAGGTTCACCCCTCCACTTT	CASSELGQGGSPLHF
-	TRBD2	TRBV12-5	TRBJ2-1	TGTGCTAGTGGTTTGGGGACTAGCGGGAGTACTGAGCAGTTCTTC	CASGLGTSGSTEQFF
-	-	TRBV5-8	TRBJ2-1	TGTGCCAGCAGTTCCGCTCAGGGAAGCAAAAACAATGAGCAGTTCTTC	CASSSAQGSKNNEQFF
-	-	TRBV6-4	TRBJ1-5	TGTGCCAGCAGTGGGGAGCTTGATCAGCCCCAGCATTTT	CASSGELDQPQHF
-	TRBD1	TRBV12-5	TRBJ2-5	TGTGCTAGTGGTTTTGCCGGGACAGGCCGGCAAGAGACCCAGTACTTC	CASGFAGTGRQETQYF
-	-	TRBV27	TRBJ1-2	TGTGCCAGCAGTTTAGAAGTGGGCAGGGGCGCGACTAACTATGGCTACACCTTC	CASSLEVGRGATNYGYTF
-	TRBD1	TRBV5-1	TRBJ2-6	TGCGCCAGCAGCACGGGACAGCCTCAAGGGGCCAACGTCCTGACTTTC	CASSTGQPQGANVLTF
-	TRBD1	TRBV6-1	TRBJ1-2	TGTGCCAGCAGTGATCAGGCAGGGGGGTCCCCCAGGGGCTACACCTTC	CASSDQAGGSPRGYTF
-	-	TRBV6-5	TRBJ1-2	TGTGCCAGCACCAAGTCACAGGTTAACTATGGCTACACCTTC	CASTKSQVNYGYTF
once	-	TRBV5-1	TRBJ2-3	TGCGCCAGCAGCTTGGCTACAGGGTTCGCAGATACGCAGTATTTT	CASSLATGFADTQYF
many	TRBD1	TRBV11-2	TRBJ1-1	TGTGCCAGCAGACGACAGGGGAACACTGAAGCTTTCTTT	CASRRQGNTEAFF
-	-	TRBV7-2	TRBJ2-2	TGTGCCAGCAGCCCCAGACAGAACACCGGGGAGCTGTTTTTT	CASSPRQNTGELFF
-	-	TRBV29-1	TRBJ2-7	TGCAGCGTTGTACCCGGTACCTACGAGCAGTACTTC	CSVVPGTYEQYF
few	TRBD1	TRBV19	TRBJ1-1	TGTGCCAGTAGTATCGGGGGACAGGCTGAAGCTTTCTTT	CASSIGGQAEAFF
-	-	TRBV19	TRBJ1-2	TGTGCCACCCGTCGACGAGCAGGGTCTGGCTACACCTTC	CATRRRAGSGYTF
many	-	TRBV5-6	TRBJ1-2	TGTGCCAGCAGCTTGGCAGGGACTAACTATGGCTACACCTTC	CASSLAGTNYGYTF
-	TRBD1	TRBV7-9	TRBJ1-4	TGTGCCAGCAGCACACAGGGGAGCAATGAAAAACTGTTTTTT	CASSTQGSNEKLFF
-	TRBD1	TRBV6-5	TRBJ2-1	TGTGCCAGCAGCTACGGGACAGGGACCCATGAGCAGTTCTTC	CASSYGTGTHEQFF
-	-	TRBV5-4	TRBJ2-6	TGTGCCAGCAGCTTGGGGCGGACTGGGGCCAACGTCCTGACTTTC	CASSLGRTGANVLTF
-	TRBD2	TRBV7-9	TRBJ2-2	TGTGCCAGCAGCTGGCGGGGGGCCGACACCGGGGAGCTGTTTTTT	CASSWRGADTGELFF
-	-	TRBV28	TRBJ2-7	TGTGCCAGCATCCGAGCGGGCCCGTCCTACGAGCAGTACTTC	CASIRAGPSYEQYF
-	TRBD1	TRBV6-6	TRBJ1-5	TGTGCCAGCAATACACAGGGGGACCAGCCCCAGCATTTT	CASNTQGDQPQHF
-	TRBD2	TRBV19	TRBJ2-7	TGTGCCAGTAGTCCCCGGACTAGCGGGATCAACGAGCAGTACTTC	CASSPRTSGINEQYF
-	TRBD2	TRBV9	TRBJ2-3	TGTGCCAGCAGCGTATCGGCGGGGGGGCAAGATACGCAGTATTTT	CASSVSAGGQDTQYF
-	TRBD1	TRBV6-5	TRBJ1-1	TGTGCCAGCAGTATGGGACAGGGGGGATCTGAAGCTTTCTTT	CASSMGQGGSEAFF
-	TRBD1	TRBV24-1	TRBJ2-1	TGTGCCACCAGTGATTTGCAAGGGGACAGGGGCCGTCCTAATGAGCAGTTCTTC	CATSDLQGDRGRPNEQFF
-	TRBD1	TRBV15	TRBJ1-2	TGTGCCACCAGCAGAGGTGGGACAGGCGGATATGGCTACACCTTC	CATSRGGTGGYGYTF
-	-	TRBV7-6	TRBJ2-6	TGTGCCAGCAGCTTAATGGGAGGCTCTGGGGCCAACGTCCTGACTTTC	CASSLMGGSGANVLTF
few	TRBD1	TRBV28	TRBJ2-7	TGTGCCAGCAGGAATGGACAGGGGTCGAACGAGCAGTACTTC	CASRNGQGSNEQYF
-	TRBD1	TRBV28	TRBJ1-2	TGTGCCAGCAGTTTAGGGGGGACAGGGGAATATGGCTACACCTTC	CASSLGGTGEYGYTF
-	TRBD2	TRBV5-1	TRBJ2-1	TGCGCCAGCAGCTTGGCAGGGCTAGCGGGATACAATGAGCAGTTCTTC	CASSLAGLAGYNEQFF
-	-	TRBV6-4	TRBJ2-4	TGTGCCAGCAGTTCAGGAGGAAACATTCAGTACTTC	CASSSGGNIQYF
-	TRBD1	TRBV9	TRBJ2-5	TGTGCCATCAGACAGGGTCGAGAGACCCAGTACTTC	CAIRQGRETQYF
-	-	TRBV28	TRBJ2-7	TGTGCCAGCAGTTTAGCGGGCTCCTCCTACGAGCAGTACTTC	CASSLAGSSYEQYF
-	-	TRBV5-1	TRBJ1-3	TGCGCCAGCAGCTCCCTGGGCAGCATCTCTGGAAACACCATATATTTT	CASSSLGSISGNTIYF
-	-	TRBV11-3	TRBJ1-1	TGTGCCAGCAGCTTAAACAGGAACACTGAAGCTTTCTTT	CASSLNRNTEAFF
few	-	TRBV28	TRBJ1-1	TGTGCCAGCAGCACTATAGGACTTGAAGCTTTCTTT	CASSTIGLEAFF
-	-	TRBV24-1	TRBJ2-2	TGTGCCACCAGTGACGACGGGTACACCGGGGAGCTGTTTTTT	CATSDDGYTGELFF
-	-	TRBV19	TRBJ1-2	TGTGCCAGCACACCTCGGGGGGCTACTAACTATGGCTACACCTTC	CASTPRGATNYGYTF
-	TRBD2	TRBV19	TRBJ2-2	TGTGCCAGCGGGGGAGCGGGAACCGGGGAGCTGTTTTTT	CASGGAGTGELFF